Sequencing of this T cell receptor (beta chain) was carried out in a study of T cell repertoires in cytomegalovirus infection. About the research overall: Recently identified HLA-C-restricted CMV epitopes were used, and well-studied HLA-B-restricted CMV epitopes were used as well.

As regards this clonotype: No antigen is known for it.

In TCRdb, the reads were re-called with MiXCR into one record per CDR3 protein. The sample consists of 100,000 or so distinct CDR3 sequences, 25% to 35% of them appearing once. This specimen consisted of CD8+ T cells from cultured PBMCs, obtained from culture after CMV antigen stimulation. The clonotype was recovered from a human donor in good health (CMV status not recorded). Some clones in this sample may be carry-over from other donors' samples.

The CDR3 DNA sequence: TGTGCCAGCAGTTCCAGGGGTGGACTCGACATTCAGTACTTC. This sequence encodes CASSSRGGLDIQYF. This chain links TRBV12-3 or TRBV12-4 with TRBJ2-4; D might be TRBD1 (6 bases). The CDR3 has 14 amino acids. V was trimmed by 4 bases and J by 8 bases, leaving 15 bases between them.